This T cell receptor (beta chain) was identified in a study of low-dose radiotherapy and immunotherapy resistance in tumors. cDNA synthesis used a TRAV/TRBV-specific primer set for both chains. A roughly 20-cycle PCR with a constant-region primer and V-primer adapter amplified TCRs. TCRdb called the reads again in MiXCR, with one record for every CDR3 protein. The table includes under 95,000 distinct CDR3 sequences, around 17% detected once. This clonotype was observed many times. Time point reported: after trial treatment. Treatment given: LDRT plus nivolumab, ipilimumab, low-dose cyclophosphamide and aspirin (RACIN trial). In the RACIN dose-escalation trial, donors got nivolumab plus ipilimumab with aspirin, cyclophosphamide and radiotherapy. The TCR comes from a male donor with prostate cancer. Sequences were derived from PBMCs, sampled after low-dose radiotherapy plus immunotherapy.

CDR3 in amino acids: CASSQVGREFAEKLFF. Here the CDR3 DNA reads TGCGCCAGCAGCCAAGTTGGCAGGGAATTTGCTGAAAAACTGTTTTTT. The genes are TRBV4-1 and TRBJ1-4, with D perhaps TRBD1 (5 bases). Germline assignment: CDR1 MGHRA and CDR2 YSYEKL. V lost 1 base and J lost 7, with 16 bases in between. The CDR3 loop spans 16 amino acids.